These 15 T cell receptor beta chains were sequenced from one sample in a study of spatial heterogeneity in lung cancer. Time point here: sample taken at primary tumor resection. Study conclusions and caveats: Intratumoral expanded alpha and beta TCR counts were found to track tumor mutation counts.

TCRdb re-derived calls from the 5' RACE reads in MiXCR, one entry per CDR3 protein. The repertoire includes approximately 4,300 distinct CDR3 sequences, roughly 6.3% of them detected once, and around 21% sits in the top ten. No antigen has been identified for these receptors. The specimen was lung tumor tissue, collected at surgery. These receptors originate from a male donor with early-stage non-small cell lung cancer.

By share, this clonotype counts as medium-sized. V and J are TRBV7-2 and TRBJ1-6; the D is unclear. Germline V gene data show CDR1 as SGHTA and CDR2 as FQGNSA. V was trimmed by 3 bases and J by 10 bases, leaving 10 bases between them. CDR3 length: 13 residues. The CDR3 spells CASSLDSRSPLHF. DNA of the CDR3: TGTGCCAGCAGCTTGGACTCGAGATCACCCCTCCACTTT.

This clonotype is medium-sized within its sample. The chain carries TRBV7-9 and TRBJ1-4, with 10 bases aligning to TRBD1. Trimming cost V 5 bases and J 4 bases; bases outside gene matches: 4. CDR3 size: 15 residues. In germline, CDR1 is SEHNR, CDR2 FQNEAQ (reference sequence). The CDR3 protein is CASSQRTGGNEKLFF. CDR3 nucleotide sequence: TGTGCCAGCAGCCAACGGACAGGGGGTAATGAAAAACTGTTTTTT.

This clonotype is termed medium-sized. This chain links TRBV5-1 with TRBJ1-1; D is possibly TRBD1 (5 bases). In germline, CDR1 is SGHRS, CDR2 YFSETQ. Trimming stripped 4 bases from V and 5 bases from J, with 21 bases between. CDR3 length equals 16 residues. The CDR3 sequence: CASSGFEVGRETEAFF. CDR3 nucleotides: TGCGCCAGCAGCGGGTTTGAGGTCGGCAGGGAAACTGAAGCTTTCTTT.

This clonotype is judged medium-sized. The genes are TRBV11-2 and TRBJ2-1; 7 nucleotides match TRBD1. Germline V gene sequence: CDR1 SGHAT, CDR2 FQNNGV. This CDR3 spans 13 amino acids. Germline trimming cut 5 bases from V and 7 bases from J; bases unmatched to any gene: 5. The CDR3 is CASSPDRANEQFF. In DNA, the CDR3 is TGTGCCAGCAGCCCAGACAGGGCAAATGAGCAGTTCTTC.

On this clonotype itself: A much larger clone is a single base away; this may be a read error. The rearrangement uses TRBV12-3 or TRBV12-4 and TRBJ1-2, with TRBD1 identical over 7 bases. Trimming cost V 5 bases and J 3 bases; bases outside gene matches: 6. CDR3 length equals 14 residues. CDR3 DNA: TGTGCCAGCAGTCGGAACAGGGGCTACTATGGCTACACCTTC. Protein sequence: CASSRNRGYYGYTF.

This clonotype counts as medium-sized (0.01 to 0.1%). The J gene is TRBJ2-7, the V gene TRBV7-9; D unresolved. From germline, CDR1 is SEHNR and CDR2 FQNEAQ (reference sequence). This CDR3 comprises 12 residues. The V end was cut by 5 bases, the J end by 6 bases, with 11 bases between. CDR3 bases: TGTGCCAGCAGCCCCGACATCCCCGAGCAGTACTTC. Encoded protein: CASSPDIPEQYF. The whole variable domain, remainder taken from reference TRBV7-9 and TRBJ2-7, is DTGVSQNPRHKITKRGQNVTFRCDPISEHNRLYWYRQTLGQGPEFLTYFQNEAQLEKSRLLSDRFSAERPKGSFSTLEIQRTEQGDSAMYLCASSPDIPEQYFGPGTRLTVT.

This sequence joins TRBV11-2 and TRBJ1-5, with 9 bases identical to TRBD1. The CDR3 has 14 residues. The trim removed 5 bases at V and 3 bases at J, leaving 2 bases unmatched. Looked up from germline, CDR1 is SGHAT and CDR2 is FQNNGV. CDR3 DNA: TGTGCCAGCAGCCGGGACAGGGCCAATCAGCCCCAGCATTTT. This translates into CASSRDRANQPQHF.

Within the sample, this clonotype is medium-sized. The chain carries TRBV4-3 and TRBJ2-3; D remains unclear. The V end was cut by 2 bases, the J end by 0 bases, with 6 bases between. The CDR3 loop spans 14 amino acids. Germline CDR1 LGHNA, CDR2 YSLEER. CDR3 in amino acids: CASSQRASTDTQYF. As DNA, the CDR3 is TGCGCCAGCAGCCAAAGGGCTAGCACAGATACGCAGTATTTT.

By proportion, this clonotype is medium-sized. At one end the junction does not follow the germline gene, possibly because of a read error. This chain connects TRBV20-1 to TRBJ2-2, with 10 nucleotides matching TRBD2. This CDR3 has 14 amino acids. Per germline, CDR1 DFQATT and CDR2 SNEGSKA (reference sequence). The CDR3 loop is CSPRGLAEAGELFF. The CDR3 DNA reads as TGCAGTCCTAGAGGACTAGCGGAAGCCGGGGAGCTGTTTTTT.

This clonotype was seen repeatedly, ten times or more. The chain combines TRBV29-1 with TRBJ1-1; D remains ambiguous. Trimming removed 5 bases at V and 4 bases at J, with 11 bases between. Germline V gives CDR1 SQVTM, CDR2 ANQGSEA. CDR3 size: 12 residues. Here the CDR3 reads CSVSLGRTEAFF. CDR3 bases: TGCAGCGTTTCTCTAGGCCGCACTGAAGCTTTCTTT.

By share, this clonotype counts as medium-sized. The genes are TRBV20-1 and TRBJ2-1; weak D call: TRBD2 (6 bases). Germline loops: CDR1 DFQATT, CDR2 SNEGSKA (reference sequence). Deletions cut 6 bases from V and 5 bases from J, with 17 bases between. The CDR3 is made up of 14 amino acids. This chain's CDR3 is CSARRGGTDNEQFF. CDR3 bases: TGCAGTGCCAGGAGGGGCGGGACGGACAATGAGCAGTTCTTC.

This clonotype is labeled medium-sized. The chain has TRBV11-2 and TRBJ2-2; D call uncertain. V shed 5 bases and J shed 0 bases, with 4 bases lying between them. CDR1 and CDR2 from the germline V gene are SGHAT and FQNNGV. CDR3 size: 13 residues. This CDR3 reads CASSGTNTGELFF. The CDR3, as DNA: TGTGCCAGCAGCGGCACGAACACCGGGGAGCTGTTTTTT.

This clonotype was counted at least ten times. This rearrangement joins TRBV29-1 to TRBJ2-7, with D possibly matching TRBD1 (5 bases). CDR1 SQVTM and CDR2 ANQGSEA come from the germline V gene. The CDR3 runs to 11 residues. V was trimmed by 6 bases and J by 3 bases, leaving 9 bases between them. The CDR3 sequence is CSVQGVYEQYF. The CDR3 nucleotides read TGCAGCGTGCAAGGGGTCTACGAGCAGTACTTC.

The chain uses TRBV20-1 and TRBJ2-1; no firm D call. Looked up from germline, CDR1 is DFQATT and CDR2 is SNEGSKA (reference sequence). Trimming removed 3 bases from V and 6 bases from J, with 9 bases in between. The CDR3 sequence is 12 residues long. The CDR3 is CSASDIGNEQFF. In nucleotides, the CDR3 is TGCAGTGCTAGTGATATCGGCAATGAGCAGTTCTTC.

This chain joins TRBV20-1 and TRBJ2-2, with TRBD1 matching 10 bases. The CDR3 consists of 15 residues. Germline CDR1 reads DFQATT; CDR2 reads SNEGSKA (reference sequence). V lost 5 bases, J lost 7 bases, and 10 bases stayed unmatched. For the CDR3, the DNA is TGCAGTGCTCTTTCGACAGGGGGCATTAACGGGGAGCTGTTTTTT. Translation: CSALSTGGINGELFF.